These T cell receptor beta chains were read from a single sample in a study of human T cells and chemical hapten exposure. TCRdb used MiXCR to reprocess the RACE reads, holding one entry per CDR3 protein. The sample records 35,000 to 50,000 distinct CDR3 sequences, 10% being singletons. Sequenced here: whole blood, sampled in connection with sensitization to the hapten diphenylcyclopropenone (DPC). The origin of the receptors is a man between 25 and 39 years old with alopecia areata. Some clones in this sample may be carry-over from other donors' samples. CDR3s include the opening cysteine and the closing phenylalanine or tryptophan. The D gene is left open where the match is weak. Only some rows state a clone size, as once, few, many or a class for expanded clones.

CDR3aa: CATSDLRTGAGELFF; CDR3nt: TGTGCCACCAGTGATTTACGGACAGGGGCCGGGGAGCTGTTTTTT; d_gene: TRBD1; v_gene: TRBV24-1; j_gene: TRBJ2-2; abundance: many
CDR3aa: CASSYSTGQNTGELFF; CDR3nt: TGTGCCAGCAGTTACTCGACGGGACAGAACACCGGGGAGCTGTTTTTT; d_gene: NA; v_gene: TRBV6-2/TRBV6-3; j_gene: TRBJ2-2; abundance: few
CDR3aa: CASSVNTLNTEAFF; CDR3nt: TGTGCCAGCAGCGTAAACACCTTGAACACTGAAGCTTTCTTT; d_gene: NA; v_gene: TRBV9; j_gene: TRBJ1-1; abundance: NA
CDR3aa: CASSYLGTVNTDTQYF; CDR3nt: TGTGCCAGCAGTTACTTGGGGACGGTCAACACAGATACGCAGTATTTT; d_gene: NA; v_gene: TRBV6-5; j_gene: TRBJ2-3; abundance: few
CDR3aa: CASRQTGNQPQHF; CDR3nt: TGTGCCAGCAGACAAACTGGTAATCAGCCCCAGCATTTT; d_gene: NA; v_gene: TRBV6-2/TRBV6-3; j_gene: TRBJ1-5; abundance: many
CDR3aa: CASSQGPEKLFF; CDR3nt: TGTGCCAGCAGCCAAGGCCCCGAAAAACTGTTTTTT; d_gene: NA; v_gene: TRBV3-1; j_gene: TRBJ1-4; abundance: few
CDR3aa: CASSLRREGDTQYF; CDR3nt: TGTGCCAGCAGCTTAAGGCGGGAGGGAGATACGCAGTATTTT; d_gene: TRBD2; v_gene: TRBV11-2; j_gene: TRBJ2-3; abundance: many
CDR3aa: CSAGDRGEAFF; CDR3nt: TGCAGTGCTGGCGACAGGGGAGAAGCTTTCTTT; d_gene: TRBD1; v_gene: TRBV20-1; j_gene: TRBJ1-1; abundance: NA
CDR3aa: CASRAGTGYTGELFF; CDR3nt: TGTGCCAGCAGAGCTGGGACAGGGTACACCGGGGAGCTGTTTTTT; d_gene: TRBD1; v_gene: TRBV12-3/TRBV12-4; j_gene: TRBJ2-2; abundance: many
CDR3aa: CSAGHRGDEKLFF; CDR3nt: TGCAGTGCTGGTCACAGGGGCGATGAAAAACTGTTTTTT; d_gene: TRBD1; v_gene: TRBV20-1; j_gene: TRBJ1-4; abundance: NA
CDR3aa: CASSLSSKNIQYF; CDR3nt: TGTGCCAGCAGCTTAAGTTCCAAAAACATTCAGTACTTC; d_gene: NA; v_gene: TRBV7-8; j_gene: TRBJ2-4; abundance: many
CDR3aa: CASSPVGVRSYNEQFF; CDR3nt: TGTGCCAGTAGTCCGGTCGGAGTGCGCTCCTACAATGAGCAGTTCTTC; d_gene: NA; v_gene: TRBV19; j_gene: TRBJ2-1; abundance: many
CDR3aa: CASSLGDRVGSSPLHF; CDR3nt: TGTGCCAGCAGCTTAGGGGACAGGGTCGGAAGCTCACCCCTCCACTTT; d_gene: TRBD1; v_gene: TRBV7-9; j_gene: TRBJ1-6; abundance: NA
CDR3aa: CASRLAGAIQETQYF; CDR3nt: TGTGCCAGCAGATTAGCGGGGGCTATCCAAGAGACCCAGTACTTC; d_gene: TRBD2; v_gene: TRBV6-2/TRBV6-3; j_gene: TRBJ2-5; abundance: few
CDR3aa: CASSAQQGGTEAFF; CDR3nt: TGTGCCAGCAGCGCGCAGCAGGGTGGTACTGAAGCTTTCTTT; d_gene: NA; v_gene: TRBV9; j_gene: TRBJ1-1; abundance: NA
CDR3aa: CASRTTGGAEGYTF; CDR3nt: TGTGCCAGCAGGACCACAGGAGGGGCTGAAGGCTACACCTTC; d_gene: NA; v_gene: TRBV5-4; j_gene: TRBJ1-2; abundance: many
CDR3aa: CSADTRPGGVSNQPQHF; CDR3nt: TGCAGTGCGGACACTCGTCCTGGGGGGGTCTCTAATCAGCCCCAGCATTTT; d_gene: NA; v_gene: TRBV20-1; j_gene: TRBJ1-5; abundance: many
CDR3aa: CASSYDSGANVLTF; CDR3nt: TGTGCCAGCAGTTACGACTCTGGGGCCAACGTCCTGACTTTC; d_gene: NA; v_gene: TRBV6-2/TRBV6-3; j_gene: TRBJ2-6; abundance: many
CDR3aa: CASSPNRGLASVDEQFF; CDR3nt: TGTGCCAGCAGCCCGAACCGCGGACTAGCAAGCGTTGATGAGCAGTTCTTC; d_gene: TRBD2; v_gene: TRBV11-3; j_gene: TRBJ2-1; abundance: NA
CDR3aa: CASSFGVGGPSYTF; CDR3nt: TGTGCCAGCAGTTTTGGGGTAGGAGGCCCTAGCTACACCTTC; d_gene: NA; v_gene: TRBV12-3/TRBV12-4; j_gene: TRBJ1-2; abundance: NA
CDR3aa: CASSLREIAEAFF; CDR3nt: TGTGCCAGCTCACTGCGGGAGATCGCTGAAGCTTTCTTT; d_gene: NA; v_gene: TRBV18; j_gene: TRBJ1-1; abundance: many
CDR3aa: CASSETTGGRSPLHF; CDR3nt: TGTGCCAGCAGTGAGACGACAGGGGGCCGGTCACCCCTCCACTTT; d_gene: TRBD1; v_gene: TRBV2; j_gene: TRBJ1-6; abundance: many
CDR3aa: CASSLAPKNTEAFF; CDR3nt: TGTGCCAGCAGCTTGGCCCCGAAGAACACTGAAGCTTTCTTT; d_gene: NA; v_gene: TRBV5-6; j_gene: TRBJ1-1; abundance: many
CDR3aa: CASSWDSQETQYF; CDR3nt: TGCGCCAGCAGCTGGGACAGTCAAGAGACCCAGTACTTC; d_gene: TRBD1; v_gene: TRBV5-1; j_gene: TRBJ2-5; abundance: NA
CDR3aa: CAIREGTGGSTDTQYF; CDR3nt: TGTGCCATCAGAGAGGGGACAGGGGGAAGCACAGATACGCAGTATTTT; d_gene: TRBD1; v_gene: TRBV19; j_gene: TRBJ2-3; abundance: NA